This TCR beta chain was sequenced during a study of blood T cell repertoires in COVID-19. Study as a whole: Samples representing acute and convalescent COVID-19 were sourced from the United States, Italy and Spain.

Germline CDR1 SGHRS, CDR2 YFSETQ. V lost 0 bases and J 0 bases, leaving 10 bases between the germline ends. The CDR3 consists of 16 residues. Authors' data handling: Using reference gene primer amplification, nucleated cell counts were estimated. The assay was immunoSEQ multiplex PCR, and TCRdb's table has in-frame clones only and misses some. That table supplies the V and J calls and clone size; D and trimming were determined from the DNA. The sample lists around 200,000 clones, about 85% occurring once. Material for sequencing was peripheral blood. This chain uses TRBV5-1 with TRBJ1-3; D gene unclear. The clonotype comes from an elderly woman with acute or convalescent COVID-19. CDR3: CASSLVLGLSGNTIYF. The CDR3, as DNA: TGCGCCAGCAGCTTGGTTCTGGGCCTCTCTGGAAACACCATATATTTT.